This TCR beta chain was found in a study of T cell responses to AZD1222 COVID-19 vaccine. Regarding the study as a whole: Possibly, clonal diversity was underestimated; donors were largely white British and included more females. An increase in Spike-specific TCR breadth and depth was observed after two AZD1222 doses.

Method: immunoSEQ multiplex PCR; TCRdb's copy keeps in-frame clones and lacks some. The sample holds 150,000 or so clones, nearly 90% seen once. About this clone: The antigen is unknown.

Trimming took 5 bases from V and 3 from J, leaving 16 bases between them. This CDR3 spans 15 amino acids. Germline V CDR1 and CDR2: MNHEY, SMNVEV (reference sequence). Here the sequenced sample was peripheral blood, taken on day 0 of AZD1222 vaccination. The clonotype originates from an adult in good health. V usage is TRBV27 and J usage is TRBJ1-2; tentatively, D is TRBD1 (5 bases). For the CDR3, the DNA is TGTGCCAGCAGTCCCCAAGGGGAGGGACACTATGGCTACACCTTC. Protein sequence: CASSPQGEGHYGYTF.